A selection of T cell receptor beta chains follows, all from one sample in a study of T cell responses to AZD1222 COVID-19 vaccine. The repertoire was sequenced with immunoSEQ multiplex PCR; TCRdb's copy has only in-frame clones and lacks some. The sample yields under 200,000 clones, 91% seen once. Sample: peripheral blood, taken on day 0 of AZD1222 vaccination. The receptors shown here come from an adult in good health. CDR3s include the opening cysteine and the closing phenylalanine or tryptophan. A D gene is named only where the DNA matches it firmly. The size field is filled for only some rows; it gives once, few, many or a size class.

v_gene	abundance	d_gene	j_gene	CDR3aa	CDR3nt
TRBV28	NA	NA	TRBJ2-6	CASSFRRGADPSGANVLTF	TGTGCCAGCAGTTTTCGACGGGGGGCTGACCCCTCTGGGGCCAACGTCCTGACTTTC
TRBV9	NA	NA	TRBJ2-1	CASSGTGNNEQFF	TGTGCCAGCAGCGGAACGGGAAACAATGAGCAGTTCTTC
TRBV7-2	NA	NA	TRBJ2-7	CASSLIEGIEQYF	TGTGCCAGCAGCTTAATAGAGGGAATCGAGCAGTACTTC
TRBV7-9	NA	NA	TRBJ1-3	CASSPPPLSGNTIYF	TGTGCTAGCAGTCCCCCACCTCTATCTGGAAACACCATATATTTT
TRBV6-5	NA	NA	TRBJ1-1	CASSYASEGQAFF	TGTGCCAGCAGTTACGCGAGTGAGGGCCAAGCTTTCTTT
TRBV9	NA	NA	TRBJ2-7	CASSVGGIKSYEQYF	TGTGCCAGCAGCGTAGGAGGGATCAAGTCCTACGAGCAGTACTTC
TRBV28	once	NA	TRBJ2-2	CASSLGPSLHQLRAGANTGELFF	TGTGCCAGCAGTTTAGGACCCTCGTTACACCAGCTACGGGCAGGAGCGAACACCGGGGAGCTGTTTTTT
TRBV5-4	NA	NA	TRBJ1-1	CASSPSRAFSTEAFF	TGTGCCAGCAGCCCTAGCCGGGCATTTAGCACTGAAGCTTTCTTT
TRBV5-4	NA	NA	TRBJ2-1	CASSLGLAGAVNEQFF	TGTGCCAGCAGCCTGGGGCTGGCGGGGGCGGTCAATGAGCAGTTCTTC
TRBV10-3	NA	TRBD2	TRBJ2-1	CATEEGGSGNEQFF	TGTGCCACGGAGGAGGGCGGGAGCGGCAATGAGCAGTTCTTC
TRBV7-3	NA	NA	TRBJ2-2	CASSSPSGGGTGELFF	TGTGCCAGCAGCAGTCCGAGCGGAGGGGGAACCGGGGAGCTGTTTTTT
TRBV7-8	NA	NA	TRBJ1-4	CASSLLRATGEKLFF	TGTGCCAGCAGCTTACTCCGGGCCACGGGTGAAAAACTGTTTTTT
TRBV23-1	NA	NA	TRBJ2-1	CASSFWRGRLELASPPYNEQFF	TGCGCCAGCAGTTTTTGGAGGGGGCGCTTGGAGTTGGCCTCACCCCCATACAATGAGCAGTTCTTC
TRBV30	NA	NA	TRBJ1-2	CASGARGYGYTF	TGTGCCTCTGGGGCTCGGGGCTATGGCTACACCTTC
TRBV15	NA	NA	TRBJ2-7	CATSRDLVRDRAYEQYF	TGTGCCACCAGCAGGGACTTGGTGCGGGACAGAGCCTACGAGCAGTACTTC
TRBV27	once	NA	TRBJ1-1	CASSPRAGAGTEAFF	TGTGCCAGCAGTCCACGAGCCGGGGCGGGCACTGAAGCTTTCTTT
TRBV30	NA	TRBD1	TRBJ1-2	CASEPRGIGMDGYTF	TGTGCCTCAGAACCCAGGGGGATAGGGATGGATGGCTACACCTTC
TRBV6-5	few	NA	TRBJ1-4	CASRNTGFNEKLFF	TGTGCCAGCAGGAATACAGGGTTCAATGAAAAACTGTTTTTT
TRBV5-1	NA	NA	TRBJ1-1	CASSLASGTTNTEAFF	TGCGCCAGCAGCTTGGCGTCGGGGACAACGAACACTGAAGCTTTCTTT
TRBV2	NA	TRBD2	TRBJ2-5	CATTSGYQETQYF	TGTGCCACCACTAGCGGATACCAAGAGACCCAGTACTTC
TRBV6-6	NA	TRBD1	TRBJ1-2	CASSDLQGALGYTF	TGTGCCAGCAGTGACTTACAGGGGGCACTTGGCTACACCTTC
TRBV4-3	NA	TRBD2	TRBJ2-7	CASSEIATSGGTYEQYF	TGCGCCAGCAGCGAAATTGCGACTAGCGGGGGTACCTACGAGCAGTACTTC
TRBV5-4	NA	NA	TRBJ2-5	CASSLVYQETQYF	TGTGCCAGCAGCCTAGTATACCAAGAGACCCAGTACTTC
TRBV21-1	NA	NA	TRBJ2-7	CASSKDTF	TGTGCCAGCAGCAAAGATACATTC
TRBV10-2	NA	NA	TRBJ1-6	CASSESFRSPLHF	TGCGCCAGCAGTGAGTCTTTTCGTTCACCCCTCCACTTT
TRBV24-1	NA	NA	TRBJ1-1	CATSDPGRAGPEAFF	TGTGCCACCAGTGACCCGGGGAGGGCAGGCCCTGAAGCTTTCTTT
TRBV7-2	NA	TRBD2	TRBJ2-7	CASSLAAGGSHEQYF	TGTGCCAGCAGCTTAGCGGCGGGAGGGAGCCACGAGCAGTACTTC
TRBV15	NA	NA	TRBJ2-1	CATSRDGGGLSEQFF	TGTGCCACCAGCAGAGATGGTGGGGGGCTTAGTGAGCAGTTCTTC
TRBV30	once	NA	TRBJ2-7	CAWNSGEGDEQYF	TGTGCCTGGAACTCCGGGGAAGGCGACGAGCAGTACTTC
TRBV10-2	NA	TRBD1	TRBJ2-7	CASSATGGYEQYF	TGCGCCAGCAGTGCCACAGGGGGATACGAGCAGTACTTC
TRBV4-3	NA	NA	TRBJ1-3	CASSQDLRASTIYF	TGCGCCAGCAGCCAAGATTTAAGGGCTAGCACCATATATTTT
TRBV28	NA	NA	TRBJ1-1	CASTPSGGNTEAFF	TGTGCCAGCACTCCCTCGGGGGGGAACACTGAAGCTTTCTTT
TRBV15	NA	NA	TRBJ1-3	CATSRDWAVSGNTIYF	TGTGCCACCAGCAGAGATTGGGCTGTCTCTGGAAACACCATATATTTT
TRBV18	NA	NA	TRBJ2-5	CASSGLGETQYF	TGTGCCAGCTCAGGTCTTGGAGAGACCCAGTACTTC
TRBV19	NA	NA	TRBJ1-5	CASSPRGNQPQHF	TGTGCCAGTAGCCCTCGGGGCAATCAGCCCCAGCATTTT
TRBV19	NA	TRBD1	TRBJ2-5	CATQTGEQETQYF	TGTGCCACTCAGACAGGGGAACAAGAGACCCAGTACTTC
TRBV20-1	NA	NA	TRBJ1-6	CSASLRAVYNSPLHF	TGCAGTGCTAGTTTAAGGGCAGTCTATAATTCACCCCTCCACTTT
TRBV5-6	NA	NA	TRBJ1-2	CASLRSGEGANYGYTF	TGTGCCAGCCTTCGGTCCGGGGAGGGAGCTAACTATGGCTACACCTTC
TRBV4-3	NA	NA	TRBJ2-2	CASSQGWSQNTGELFF	TGCGCCAGCAGCCAAGGATGGAGCCAGAACACCGGGGAGCTGTTTTTT
TRBV9	NA	NA	TRBJ2-5	CASSAEGRSQETQYF	TGTGCCAGCAGCGCCGAGGGACGGTCCCAAGAGACCCAGTACTTC
TRBV10-1	NA	TRBD2	TRBJ2-1	CASSTSGGLSEQFF	TGCGCCAGCTCGACTAGCGGGGGGCTGAGTGAGCAGTTCTTC
TRBV7-2	NA	NA	TRBJ2-5	CASSSRPRGRESETQYF	TGTGCCAGCAGCTCCAGACCCCGGGGCAGGGAGTCGGAGACCCAGTACTTC
TRBV10-2	NA	TRBD1	TRBJ1-1	CASREGAMMNTEAFF	TGCGCCAGCAGAGAGGGGGCCATGATGAACACTGAAGCTTTCTTT
TRBV29-1	NA	TRBD1	TRBJ1-5	CSVEGGQGNQPQHF	TGCAGCGTTGAAGGAGGACAGGGCAATCAGCCCCAGCATTTT
TRBV28	NA	NA	TRBJ1-6	CASSSPQTPLHF	TGTGCCAGCAGTTCGCCCCAAACACCCCTCCACTTT
TRBV12-3/TRBV12-4	NA	NA	TRBJ2-7	CASSLWGNEQYF	TGTGCCAGCAGTTTATGGGGGAACGAGCAGTACTTC
TRBV18	NA	NA	TRBJ1-1	CASSPKGDTEAFF	TGTGCCAGCTCACCAAAAGGGGACACTGAAGCTTTCTTT
TRBV5-1	NA	NA	TRBJ1-4	CASSPEGALYEKLFF	TGCGCCAGCAGCCCGGAAGGGGCCCTCTATGAAAAACTGTTTTTT
TRBV19	NA	TRBD2	TRBJ2-3	CASSLTSGRGDTQYF	TGTGCCAGTAGTTTGACTAGCGGGAGAGGTGATACGCAGTATTTT
TRBV4-3	NA	TRBD1	TRBJ1-1	CASSQGPEGALVEAFF	TGCGCCAGCAGCCAAGGACCGGAGGGGGCTTTGGTTGAAGCTTTCTTT
TRBV30	NA	TRBD1	TRBJ1-1	CAWRTTGGLTEAFF	TGTGCCTGGAGAACTACAGGGGGCCTCACTGAAGCTTTCTTT
TRBV2	NA	NA	TRBJ2-3	CARAPESADTQYF	TGTGCCAGGGCCCCTGAGTCCGCAGATACGCAGTATTTT
TRBV7-9	NA	TRBD1	TRBJ1-1	CASSLVVEEWTGAEAFF	TGTGCCAGCAGCTTAGTAGTGGAGGAATGGACAGGGGCAGAAGCTTTCTTT
TRBV28	NA	TRBD1	TRBJ1-4	CASSLGQAATNEKLFF	TGTGCCAGCAGTCTCGGACAGGCAGCAACTAATGAAAAACTGTTTTTT
TRBV20-1	NA	NA	TRBJ1-2	CSASLTGTNYGYTF	TGCAGTGCTAGTCTAACAGGGACTAACTATGGCTACACCTTC